One sample yielded the 16 T cell receptor beta chains listed below, sequenced in a study of radiotherapy plus CTLA-4 blockade in lung cancer (dated by TCRdb to 2016 to 2018). Receptor amplification or capture employed the immunoSEQ multiplex PCR assay. TCRdb's version of the immuneACCESS table is confined to in-frame rearrangements and falls short of the full clone set. An unresolved V gene accounts for under half of the shortfall where checked; the remainder is of unknown origin. For this sample the table gives about 45,000 clones, of which 65% to 85% were detected only once. The top ten constitute under 9.5% of the sample. The material sequenced was peripheral blood, taken from a patient treated with radiotherapy plus ipilimumab. The receptors derive from a human donor with non-small cell lung cancer who had stable disease on radiotherapy plus ipilimumab.

The chain combines TRBV7-2 with TRBJ1-5; D is unclear. CDR3 size: 13 residues. The germline V gene has CDR1 SGHTA and CDR2 FQGNSA. V was shortened by 4 bases and J by 5 bases, with 9 bases between the two germline ends. Written as DNA, the CDR3 is TGTGCCAGCAGCTCACCACCCTATCAGCCCCAGCATTTT. Protein sequence: CASSSPPYQPQHF.

The chain couples TRBV6-1 to TRBJ2-1; D uncertain. CDR3 size: 15 residues. The germline CDR1 and CDR2 sequences are MNHNS and SASEGT. The V and J ends lost 7 bases and 0 bases respectively, with 13 bases between them. As DNA, the CDR3 is TGTGCCAGCACCCCTCAAGTAAGCTCCTACAATGAGCAGTTCTTC. This translates into CASTPQVSSYNEQFF.

This clone turned up a few times. CDR3 in DNA: TGTGCCAGCACCCGGGACGGGAGCTCCTATAATTCACCCCTCCACTTT. Translated, it gives CASTRDGSSYNSPLHF. V and J are TRBV2 and TRBJ1-6, with a possible D match to TRBD1 (5 bases). Germline V CDR1 and CDR2: SNHLY, FYNNEI. This CDR3 spans 16 amino acids. Trimming stripped 7 bases from V and 0 bases from J, with 13 bases between. Full variable domain (remainder filled in from reference TRBV2 and TRBJ1-6): EPEVTQTPSHQVTQMGQEVILRCVPISNHLYFYWYRQILGQKVEFLVSFYNNEISEKSEIFDDQFSVERPDGSNFTLKIRSTKLEDSAMYFCASTRDGSSYNSPLHFGNGTRLTVT.

The rearrangement uses TRBV6-1 and TRBJ2-7; 7 bases are a match to TRBD1. Germline lookup yields CDR1 MNHNS and CDR2 SASEGT. V dropped 4 bases and J dropped 3; count of bases not matched to a gene: 9. This CDR3 has 15 residues. The CDR3 DNA sequence: TGTGCCAGCAGTGCCTTGGGACAGCCTCACTACGAGCAGTACGTC. It encodes CASSALGQPHYEQYV.

The rearrangement links TRBV5-5 to TRBJ1-4; D ambiguous. V was clipped by 2 bases and J by 0 bases, with 8 bases between them. Germline-derived CDR1 and CDR2 are SGHKS and YYEKEE (reference sequence). CDR3 length: 15 amino acids. This CDR3 reads CASSFSPTTNEKLFF. Written as DNA, the CDR3 is TGTGCCAGCAGCTTTTCGCCCACAACTAATGAAAAACTGTTTTTT.

The chain carries TRBV9 and TRBJ1-2, with 8 bases identical to TRBD1. The CDR3 has 15 amino acids. CDR1 is SGDLS, CDR2 YYNGEE, per germline. V dropped 4 bases and J dropped 7; count of bases not matched to a gene: 12. CDR3 sequence: CASSSDGQGESGYTF. The CDR3 bases are TGTGCCAGCAGCTCCGATGGACAGGGCGAATCTGGCTACACCTTC.

This clone was picked up one time. This chain connects TRBV2 to TRBJ2-6; maybe TRBD2 (7 bases). CDR1 is SNHLY and CDR2 is FYNNEI in the germline V gene. Trimming stripped 7 bases from V and 3 bases from J, with 19 bases between. The CDR3 length is 17 residues. The DNA of the CDR3 is TGTGCCAGCACCCAACGGGGGGCGATGAGTGGGGCCAACGTCCTGACTTTC. Translated: CASTQRGAMSGANVLTF.

The rearrangement uses TRBV6-1 and TRBJ2-3; no definite D call. The CDR3 has 12 residues. Germline V CDR1 and CDR2: MNHNS, SASEGT. V dropped 6 bases and J dropped 6 bases, with 10 bases sitting between them. CDR3 sequence (DNA): TGTGCCAGCAGCGAAATCTCGGATACGCAGTATTTT. It specifies CASSEISDTQYF.

This chain uses TRBV7-9 with TRBJ1-5; D is unresolved. The V end lost 0 bases, the J end lost 1 base, and 1 base lay between the germline ends. The CDR3 covers 13 residues. CDR1 is SEHNR and CDR2 is FQNEAQ in the germline V gene (reference sequence). Here the CDR3 DNA reads TGTGCCAGCAGCTTAGCGAGCAATCAGCCCCAGCATTTT. This gives the protein CASSLASNQPQHF.

The CDR3 nucleotides are TGTGCCAGCAGCCGGAGCGGGCAGGGGGGAACTGAAGCTTTCTTT. The encoded protein is CASSRSGQGGTEAFF. The chain joins TRBV5-4 to TRBJ1-1; TRBD1 agrees at 7 bases. The CDR3 has 15 amino acids. Germline assignment: CDR1 SGHNT and CDR2 YYREEE (reference sequence). V shed 4 bases, J shed 5 bases, and the junction held 11 bases outside the gene matches.

The rearrangement joins TRBV9 to TRBJ1-2; TRBD1 is a possible D gene (6 bases). The germline V and J ends were trimmed by 4 bases and 4 bases, with 17 bases remaining between them. Germline values: CDR1 SGDLS, CDR2 YYNGEE. The CDR3 consists of 15 residues. CDR3 in amino acids: CASSPRTASSYGYTF. CDR3 DNA: TGTGCCAGCAGCCCCCGGACAGCCTCTTCCTATGGCTACACCTTC.

The chain carries TRBV4-1 and TRBJ2-3, with D unclear. V was cut by 0 bases and J by 7 bases, with 8 bases left in between. The CDR3 extends over 13 amino acids. Per the germline V gene, CDR1 is MGHRA and CDR2 is YSYEKL. In DNA form, the CDR3 reads TGCGCCAGCAGCCAAGATCGAACACATACGCAGTATTTT. Its protein product is CASSQDRTHTQYF.

The chain combines TRBV4-3 with TRBJ1-1; no clear D gene. This CDR3 is built from 15 residues. The germline V gene has CDR1 LGHNA and CDR2 YSLEER. Trimming stripped 4 bases from V and 3 bases from J, with 15 bases between. This chain's CDR3 is CASSRNPVGDTEAFF. CDR3 bases: TGCGCCAGCAGCCGAAACCCCGTAGGTGACACTGAAGCTTTCTTT.

J is TRBJ1-3 and V is TRBV30; D gene ambiguous. Germline CDR1 GTSNPN, CDR2 SVGIG (reference sequence). The CDR3 extends over 13 amino acids. V lost 3 bases to trimming and J lost 0 bases, with 6 bases between them. CDR3 residues: CAWRLGSGNTIYF. The CDR3 nucleotides read TGTGCCTGGAGATTAGGCTCTGGAAACACCATATATTTT.

This chain connects TRBV20-1 to TRBJ1-2; D ambiguous. Looked up from germline, CDR1 is DFQATT and CDR2 is SNEGSKA (reference sequence). The CDR3 extends over 10 amino acids. V lost 7 bases and J 6 bases, leaving 9 bases between the germline ends. This CDR3 reads CSVGMNGYTF. CDR3 bases: TGCAGTGTAGGGATGAATGGCTACACCTTC.

The chain carries TRBV5-4 and TRBJ1-6, with unresolved D. Germline V lookup: CDR1 SGHNT, CDR2 YYREEE (reference sequence). The V end was cut by 0 bases, the J end by 2 bases, with 12 bases between. The CDR3 runs to 17 residues. The CDR3 coding sequence is TGTGCCAGCAGCTTGGCCGGGCCCTACACCTATAATTCACCCCTCCACTTT. This sequence encodes CASSLAGPYTYNSPLHF.